These 5 T cell receptor beta chains came from one sample sequenced in a study of beta chain features in type 1 diabetes. Findings of the study overall: When Type 1 diabetes patients were examined, their TCRB CDR3s proved moderately but significantly shorter in all four CD4+ subsets.

Their cognate antigens are unknown. Isolated RNA was reverse transcribed in full, so expressed TCRB transcripts were sequenced. Method: immunoSEQ multiplex PCR; TCRdb's copy keeps in-frame clones and lacks some. The sample lists under 400,000 clones; over 10% were seen once. Sample: naive CD4+ T cells from blood. These receptors were taken from a woman aged 18-29 years with type 1 diabetes.

The chain carries TRBV23-1 and TRBJ1-5; D not resolved. TRBV23-1 counts as an open reading frame of uncertain function. Trimming left V 3 bases short and J 4 bases short, with 4 bases between. The CDR3 has 12 residues. CDR3 DNA sequence: TGCGCCAGCAGTCACGGTAATCAGCCCCAGCATTTT. Residues: CASSHGNQPQHF.

The CDR3 sequence is CASSSSNRIGAFF. For the CDR3, the DNA is TGTGCCAGCAGTTCATCCAACAGGATTGGGGCTTTCTTT. The chain couples TRBV6-5 to TRBJ1-1; the D gene is possibly TRBD1 (5 bases). Germline CDR1 MNHEY, CDR2 SVGAGI. This CDR3 is 13 amino acids long. The V end lost 4 bases, the J end lost 11 bases, and 17 bases lay between the germline ends.

This clone was seen a handful of times. The chain combines TRBV7-8 with TRBJ1-1; D possibly corresponds to TRBD1 (5 bases). Germline CDR1 and CDR2: SGHVS and FQNEAQ. V was cut by 5 bases and J by 2 bases, with 18 bases left in between. The CDR3 covers 16 residues. The CDR3 nucleotides are TGTGCCAGCAGCCCCCTCCGGGGACTACTTAACACTGAAGCTTTCTTT. It translates to CASSPLRGLLNTEAFF.

This clone was observed a few times. The chain is built from TRBV28 and TRBJ1-5, with unresolved D. CDR1 MDHEN and CDR2 SYDVKM come from the germline V gene. The CDR3 length is 11 residues. The V gene lost 8 bases and the J gene lost 4 bases, with 6 bases spanning the gap. CDR3 sequence reads: CASRRNQPQHF. CDR3 nucleotide sequence: TGTGCCAGCCGGAGAAATCAGCCCCAGCATTTT.

Written as DNA, the CDR3 is TGTGCCAGCAAGGGGGCTGGTGGTACCGGGGAGCTGTTTTTT. Amino acid sequence: CASKGAGGTGELFF. The rearrangement links TRBV11-3 to TRBJ2-2; 7 nucleotides agree with TRBD1. Germline V gives CDR1 SGHNT, CDR2 YENEEA. The J segment lost 5 bases and the V segment lost 7 bases, leaving 7 bases of the junction unmatched. The length of the CDR3 is 14 residues. The full variable domain, its missing parts supplied by reference TRBV11-3 and TRBJ2-2, is EAGVVQSPRYKIIEKKQPVAFWCNPISGHNTLYWYLQNLGQGPELLIRYENEEAVDDSQLPKDRFSAERLKGVDSTLKIQPAELGDSAVYLCASKGAGGTGELFFGEGSRLTVL.